Reported below is one T cell receptor (beta chain). This record comes from a study of blood T cell repertoires in COVID-19. Assignment of participants to cohorts was predicated upon participant-reported clinical history. CDR1 KGHSH and CDR2 LQKENI come from the germline V gene. With V trimmed by 2 bases and J by 1 base, 4 bases remained unmatched. This CDR3 region has 16 residues. Here immunoSEQ multiplex PCR was the method, and the copy in TCRdb shows in-frame clones only, minus some. The table has 210,000 or so clones, approximately 84% seen once; the top ten hold about 1.8%. Material for sequencing was PBMCs or T cells enriched from blood (not recorded which). This clonotype was obtained from a man aged 55-75 years who had recovered from COVID-19. The V and J genes are TRBV18 and TRBJ2-2, with 7 positions matching TRBD1. In DNA form, the CDR3 reads TGTGCCAGCTCACCATATGGGACAGAGAACACCGGGGAGCTGTTTTTT. It translates to CASSPYGTENTGELFF.